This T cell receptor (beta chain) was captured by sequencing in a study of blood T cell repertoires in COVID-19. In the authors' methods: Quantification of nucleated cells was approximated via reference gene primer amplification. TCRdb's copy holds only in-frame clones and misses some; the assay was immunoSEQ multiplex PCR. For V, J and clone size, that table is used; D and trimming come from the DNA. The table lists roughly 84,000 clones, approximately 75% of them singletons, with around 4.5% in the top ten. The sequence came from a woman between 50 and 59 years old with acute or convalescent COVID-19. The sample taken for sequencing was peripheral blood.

In nucleotides, the CDR3 is TGTGCCAGCAGCACCCATCTCGGCACTGAAGCTTTCTTT. Amino acid sequence: CASSTHLGTEAFF. This chain uses TRBV11-3 with TRBJ1-1; no clear D. Deletions cut 5 bases from V and 4 bases from J, with 11 bases between. Germline V gene data show CDR1 as SGHNT and CDR2 as YENEEA. This CDR3 contains 13 residues.